Listed below are T cell receptor beta chains from one sample, sequenced in a study of blood T cell repertoires in COVID-19. Libraries were prepared by immunoSEQ multiplex PCR; TCRdb keeps only in-frame clonotypes and omits some of them. The data show about 77,000 clones, roughly three quarters seen once. Sequenced material: peripheral blood. These receptors originate from a man between 65 and 85 years old with active or convalescent COVID-19. Each CDR3 is given with its conserved first and last residue. Each record gives: V gene, clone size, D gene, J gene, CDR3 protein, CDR3 DNA. The D gene is left open where the match is weak. Size tells how often a clone was seen (once, few, many) or the class of an expanded clone, and some rows leave it out.

v_call: TRBV2
clone_size: NA
d_call: NA
j_call: TRBJ1-1
cdr3_aa: CASTTLDRNTEAFF
cdr3_nt: TGTGCCAGCACCACACTTGACAGGAACACTGAAGCTTTCTTT

v_call: TRBV5-1
clone_size: NA
d_call: TRBD2
j_call: TRBJ2-3
cdr3_aa: CASSLALAGADTQYF
cdr3_nt: TGCGCCAGCAGCTTGGCACTAGCGGGGGCAGATACGCAGTATTTT

v_call: TRBV4-1
clone_size: NA
d_call: NA
j_call: TRBJ2-7
cdr3_aa: CASSQATGTSDSYEQYF
cdr3_nt: TGCGCCAGCAGCCAAGCGACCGGGACTTCAGACTCCTACGAGCAGTACTTC

v_call: TRBV7-2
clone_size: NA
d_call: NA
j_call: TRBJ1-5
cdr3_aa: CASSLSRGNQPQHF
cdr3_nt: TGTGCCAGCAGCTTATCGAGAGGGAATCAGCCCCAGCATTTT

v_call: TRBV21-1
clone_size: NA
d_call: NA
j_call: TRBJ2-3
cdr3_aa: CASSKGTSTDTQYF
cdr3_nt: TGTGCCAGCAGCAAAGGGACATCCACAGATACGCAGTATTTT

v_call: TRBV5-1
clone_size: few
d_call: TRBD1
j_call: TRBJ1-2
cdr3_aa: CASTSDRVNYGYTF
cdr3_nt: TGCGCCAGCACCTCGGACAGGGTTAACTATGGCTACACCTTC

v_call: TRBV14
clone_size: NA
d_call: TRBD2
j_call: TRBJ2-7
cdr3_aa: CASSPRTSGEQYF
cdr3_nt: TGTGCCAGCAGCCCTCGGACTAGCGGCGAGCAGTACTTC

v_call: TRBV5-8
clone_size: NA
d_call: NA
j_call: TRBJ2-7
cdr3_aa: CASSFSGVSPYEQYF
cdr3_nt: TGTGCCAGCAGCTTCTCGGGGGTATCGCCCTACGAGCAGTACTTC

v_call: TRBV13
clone_size: once
d_call: NA
j_call: TRBJ1-2
cdr3_aa: CASSLSRTGNTFDGYTF
cdr3_nt: TGTGCCAGCAGCTTAAGTCGAACAGGGAATACCTTTGATGGCTACACCTTC

v_call: TRBV5-4
clone_size: NA
d_call: TRBD2
j_call: TRBJ2-2
cdr3_aa: CASSSGTSGGASVTGELFF
cdr3_nt: TGTGCCAGCAGCTCCGGGACTAGCGGGGGGGCATCGGTAACCGGGGAGCTGTTTTTT

v_call: TRBV5-1
clone_size: NA
d_call: NA
j_call: TRBJ1-6
cdr3_aa: CASKGGENSPLHF
cdr3_nt: TGCGCCAGCAAGGGGGGGGAAAATTCACCCCTCCACTTT

v_call: TRBV5-5
clone_size: NA
d_call: TRBD1
j_call: TRBJ1-5
cdr3_aa: CASSPAGGTGRLYSNQPQHF
cdr3_nt: TGTGCCAGCAGCCCCGCGGGCGGGACAGGGCGTCTTTATAGCAATCAGCCCCAGCATTTT

v_call: TRBV2
clone_size: NA
d_call: NA
j_call: TRBJ1-1
cdr3_aa: CASRDIFTEWNTEAFF
cdr3_nt: TGTGCCAGCAGAGATATCTTTACAGAGTGGAACACTGAAGCTTTCTTT

v_call: TRBV4-2
clone_size: few
d_call: TRBD2
j_call: TRBJ2-2
cdr3_aa: CASSQRSSGTGELFF
cdr3_nt: TGTGCCAGCAGCCAAAGGTCTAGCGGTACCGGGGAGCTGTTTTTT

v_call: TRBV7-3
clone_size: NA
d_call: TRBD2
j_call: TRBJ2-4
cdr3_aa: CASRPPLAGGTKNIQYF
cdr3_nt: TGTGCCAGCAGGCCCCCACTAGCGGGGGGTACCAAAAACATTCAGTACTTC

v_call: TRBV18
clone_size: once
d_call: NA
j_call: TRBJ2-5
cdr3_aa: CASSPGQGGETQYF
cdr3_nt: TGTGCCAGCTCTCCTGGACAGGGAGGGGAGACCCAGTACTTC

v_call: TRBV4-1
clone_size: NA
d_call: TRBD2
j_call: TRBJ2-5
cdr3_aa: CASSQFSGGATETQYF
cdr3_nt: TGCGCCAGCAGCCAATTTAGCGGGGGGGCGACAGAGACCCAGTACTTC

v_call: TRBV28
clone_size: NA
d_call: NA
j_call: TRBJ2-7
cdr3_aa: CASSLLGVSGSYEQYF
cdr3_nt: TGTGCCAGCAGTTTATTAGGGGTATCAGGCTCCTACGAGCAGTACTTC

v_call: TRBV10-2
clone_size: NA
d_call: TRBD2
j_call: TRBJ2-3
cdr3_aa: CASSDLGGVSDTQYF
cdr3_nt: TGCGCCAGCAGTGATTTGGGGGGGGTATCGGATACGCAGTATTTT

v_call: TRBV11-2
clone_size: NA
d_call: NA
j_call: TRBJ2-5
cdr3_aa: CASSLVTGSREETQYF
cdr3_nt: TGTGCCAGCAGCTTAGTAACAGGGAGTAGAGAAGAGACCCAGTACTTC

v_call: TRBV18
clone_size: NA
d_call: NA
j_call: TRBJ1-5
cdr3_aa: CASSRSQGGNQPQHF
cdr3_nt: TGTGCCAGCTCACGCAGCCAGGGCGGCAATCAGCCCCAGCATTTT

v_call: TRBV25-1
clone_size: NA
d_call: NA
j_call: TRBJ2-5
cdr3_aa: CASSDVRTQETQYF
cdr3_nt: TGTGCCAGCAGTGACGTGCGTACCCAAGAGACCCAGTACTTC

v_call: TRBV4-1
clone_size: NA
d_call: NA
j_call: TRBJ2-7
cdr3_aa: CASSLRDSALYEQYF
cdr3_nt: TGCGCCAGCAGCCTACGGGATTCCGCTCTCTACGAGCAGTACTTC

v_call: TRBV2
clone_size: NA
d_call: TRBD2
j_call: TRBJ2-2
cdr3_aa: CASSFGGANTGELFF
cdr3_nt: TGTGCCAGCAGTTTCGGGGGGGCGAACACCGGGGAGCTGTTTTTT

v_call: TRBV6-1
clone_size: NA
d_call: NA
j_call: TRBJ2-2
cdr3_aa: CASSAWAAGDTGELFF
cdr3_nt: TGTGCCAGCAGTGCGTGGGCAGCCGGGGACACCGGGGAGCTGTTTTTT

v_call: TRBV6-5
clone_size: NA
d_call: TRBD1
j_call: TRBJ1-2
cdr3_aa: CASGDRAYYGYTF
cdr3_nt: TGTGCCAGCGGGGACAGGGCATACTATGGCTACACCTTC

v_call: TRBV7-9
clone_size: NA
d_call: NA
j_call: TRBJ1-2
cdr3_aa: CASSSDLSSGSGYTF
cdr3_nt: TGTGCCAGCAGCTCCGACTTATCCTCAGGGTCTGGCTACACCTTC